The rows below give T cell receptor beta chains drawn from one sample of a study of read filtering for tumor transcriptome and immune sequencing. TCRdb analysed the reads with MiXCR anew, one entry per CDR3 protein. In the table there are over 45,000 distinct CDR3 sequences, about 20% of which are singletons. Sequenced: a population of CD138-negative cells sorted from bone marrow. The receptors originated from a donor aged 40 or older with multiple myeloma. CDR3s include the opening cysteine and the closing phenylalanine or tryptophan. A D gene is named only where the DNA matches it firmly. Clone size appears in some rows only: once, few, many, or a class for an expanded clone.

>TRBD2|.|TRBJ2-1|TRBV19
CASSILAGENNEQFF
TGTGCCAGTAGTATACTAGCGGGAGAGAACAATGAGCAGTTCTTC
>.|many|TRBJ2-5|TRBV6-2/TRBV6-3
CASRPANQETQYF
TGTGCCAGCAGACCTGCGAATCAAGAGACCCAGTACTTC
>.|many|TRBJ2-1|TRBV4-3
CASSQDRGTGPNEQFF
TGCGCCAGCAGCCAAGATCGGGGGACTGGGCCCAATGAGCAGTTCTTC
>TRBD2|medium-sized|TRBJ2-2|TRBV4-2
CASSQDPGGTGELFF
TGCGCCAGCAGCCAAGACCCCGGGGGGACCGGGGAGCTGTTTTTT
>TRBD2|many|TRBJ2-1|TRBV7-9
CASSTGSGLAGGNEQFF
TGTGCCAGCAGCACAGGGTCGGGACTAGCGGGAGGTAATGAGCAGTTCTTC
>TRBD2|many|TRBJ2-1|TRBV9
CASSATGTSGESYNEQFF
TGTGCCAGCAGCGCTACGGGGACTAGCGGGGAATCTTACAATGAGCAGTTCTTC
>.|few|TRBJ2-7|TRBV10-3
CAISSGAGYEQYF
TGTGCCATCAGCTCGGGAGCCGGCTACGAGCAGTACTTC
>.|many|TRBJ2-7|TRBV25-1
CASGQHGYEQYF
TGTGCCAGCGGCCAACACGGTTACGAGCAGTACTTC
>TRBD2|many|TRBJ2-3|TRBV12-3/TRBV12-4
CASRRRTSGPDTQYF
TGTGCCAGCAGGAGAAGGACTAGCGGGCCAGATACGCAGTATTTT
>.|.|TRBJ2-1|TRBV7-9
CASSPSAVGNEQFF
TGTGCCAGCAGCCCCTCAGCCGTTGGCAATGAGCAGTTCTTC
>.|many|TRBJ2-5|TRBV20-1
CSASTPGSETQYF
TGCAGTGCCTCCACGCCAGGGTCGGAGACCCAGTACTTC
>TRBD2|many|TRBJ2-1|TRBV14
CASSPSGRHNEQFF
TGTGCCAGCAGCCCTAGCGGGAGACACAATGAGCAGTTCTTC
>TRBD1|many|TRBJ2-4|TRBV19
CASSIWTGDPNIQYF
TGTGCCAGTAGTATCTGGACAGGAGACCCAAACATTCAGTACTTC
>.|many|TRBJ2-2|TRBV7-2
CASSSLVRELFF
TGTGCCAGCAGCTCGCTGGTCCGGGAGCTGTTTTTT
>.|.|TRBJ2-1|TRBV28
CASSLGRSRDNEQFF
TGTGCCAGCAGTTTAGGCAGGAGTAGAGACAATGAGCAGTTCTTC
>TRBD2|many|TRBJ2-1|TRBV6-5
CASSYSTSGPYSSYNEQFF
TGTGCCAGCAGTTATTCCACTAGCGGGCCGTATAGCTCCTACAATGAGCAGTTCTTC
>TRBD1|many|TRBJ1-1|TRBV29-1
CSVRTGENTEAFF
TGCAGCGTTCGGACAGGGGAGAACACTGAAGCTTTCTTT
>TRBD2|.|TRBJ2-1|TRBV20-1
CSARPTSGVYNEQFF
TGCAGTGCTAGACCTACTAGCGGGGTTTACAATGAGCAGTTCTTC
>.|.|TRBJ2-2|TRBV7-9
CASSWDTGELFF
TGTGCCAGCAGCTGGGACACCGGGGAGCTGTTTTTT
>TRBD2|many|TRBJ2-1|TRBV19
CASSMVAGRANEQFF
TGTGCCAGTAGTATGGTAGCGGGACGGGCGAATGAGCAGTTCTTC
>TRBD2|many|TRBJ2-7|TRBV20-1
CSARGFEGLAGMVYEQYF
TGCAGTGCTAGAGGATTTGAGGGACTAGCGGGGATGGTCTACGAGCAGTACTTC
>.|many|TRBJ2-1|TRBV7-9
CASASWRGREISYNEQFF
TGTGCCAGCGCTTCGTGGAGGGGGCGGGAAATCTCCTACAATGAGCAGTTCTTC
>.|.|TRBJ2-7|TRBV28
CASKGGRYEQYF
TGTGCCAGCAAGGGGGGTAGGTACGAGCAGTACTTC
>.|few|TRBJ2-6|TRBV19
CASTVSGANVLTF
TGTGCCAGTACGGTTTCTGGGGCCAACGTCCTGACTTTC
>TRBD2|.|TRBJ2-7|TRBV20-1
CSARSGTSYEQYF
TGCAGTGCTAGAAGCGGGACTTCCTACGAGCAGTACTTC
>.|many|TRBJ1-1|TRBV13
CASSSRNTEAFF
TGTGCCAGCAGCTCCAGGAACACTGAAGCTTTCTTT
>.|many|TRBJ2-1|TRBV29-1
CSVDWSSYNEQFF
TGCAGCGTTGACTGGAGCTCCTACAATGAGCAGTTCTTC
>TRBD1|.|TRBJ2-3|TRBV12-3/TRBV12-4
CASSKGQGPDTQYF
TGTGCCAGCAGCAAAGGACAGGGCCCAGATACGCAGTATTTT
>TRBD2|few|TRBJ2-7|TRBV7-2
CASSLDASGNYEQYF
TGTGCCAGCAGCTTAGACGCTAGCGGGAACTACGAGCAGTACTTC
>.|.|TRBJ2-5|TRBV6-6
CASNGRFQETQYF
TGTGCCAGCAACGGACGGTTCCAAGAGACCCAGTACTTC
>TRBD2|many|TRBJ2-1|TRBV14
CASSPWTSGANEQFF
TGTGCCAGCAGCCCCTGGACTAGCGGGGCGAATGAGCAGTTCTTC
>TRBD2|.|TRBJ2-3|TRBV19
CASSTGAGESDTQYF
TGTGCCAGTAGTACCGGAGCGGGAGAATCAGATACGCAGTATTTT
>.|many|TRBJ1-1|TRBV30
CAWRKTVMPEAFF
TGTGCCTGGAGGAAGACAGTTATGCCTGAAGCTTTCTTT
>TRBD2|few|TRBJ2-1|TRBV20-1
CSASGPSGYNEQFF
TGCAGTGCTAGCGGCCCTAGCGGTTACAATGAGCAGTTCTTC
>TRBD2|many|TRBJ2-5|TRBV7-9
CASSLPRTSGREWETQYF
TGTGCCAGCAGCTTACCAAGGACTAGCGGGAGGGAGTGGGAGACCCAGTACTTC
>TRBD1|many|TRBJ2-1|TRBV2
CASRTGASSYNEQFF
TGTGCCAGCAGGACAGGGGCCAGCTCCTACAATGAGCAGTTCTTC
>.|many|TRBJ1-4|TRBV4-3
CASSQERVSYEKLFF
TGCGCCAGCAGCCAAGAACGGGTCAGTTATGAAAAACTGTTTTTT
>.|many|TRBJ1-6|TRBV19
CASRVGGSNSPLHF
TGTGCCAGTAGGGTTGGCGGGTCTAATTCACCCCTCCACTTT
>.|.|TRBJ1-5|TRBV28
CASSFFGRAGDTPQHF
TGTGCCAGCAGTTTTTTTGGCAGGGCAGGAGATACGCCCCAGCATTTT
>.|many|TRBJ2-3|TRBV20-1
CSARDPGSTDTQYF
TGCAGTGCTAGAGATCCGGGGAGCACAGATACGCAGTATTTT
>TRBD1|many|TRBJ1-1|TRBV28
CASRQTGANTEAFF
TGTGCCAGCAGGCAAACAGGGGCGAACACTGAAGCTTTCTTT
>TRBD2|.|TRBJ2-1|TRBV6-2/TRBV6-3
CASSTFSGRAYNEQFF
TGTGCCAGCAGTACCTTTAGCGGGAGAGCATACAATGAGCAGTTCTTC
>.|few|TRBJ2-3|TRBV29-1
CSVGGLKGRQYF
TGCAGCGTTGGGGGACTCAAGGGACGACAGTATTTT
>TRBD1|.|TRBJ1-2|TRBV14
CASSQADRGSLYGYTF
TGTGCCAGCAGCCAAGCCGACAGGGGGTCCCTCTATGGCTACACCTTC
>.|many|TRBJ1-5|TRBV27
CASSSRQAHNQPQHF
TGTGCCAGCAGTTCGCGACAGGCTCACAATCAGCCCCAGCATTTT
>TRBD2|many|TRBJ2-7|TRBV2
CASRKLGLAGTEESYEQYF
TGTGCCAGCAGGAAGCTGGGACTAGCGGGAACTGAGGAGTCCTACGAGCAGTACTTC
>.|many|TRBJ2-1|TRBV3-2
CASSQEAGGYWGSYNEQFF
TGTGCCAGCAGCCAAGAGGCGGGGGGCTACTGGGGCTCCTACAATGAGCAGTTCTTC
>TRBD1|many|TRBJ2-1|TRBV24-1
CATSDRTGPSYNEQFF
TGTGCCACCAGTGACCGGACAGGGCCCTCCTACAATGAGCAGTTCTTC
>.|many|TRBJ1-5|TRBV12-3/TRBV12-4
CASSLSHGNQPQHF
TGTGCCAGCAGTCTCTCGCATGGAAATCAGCCCCAGCATTTT
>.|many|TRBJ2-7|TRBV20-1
CSARRGYEQYF
TGCAGTGCTAGAAGGGGCTACGAGCAGTACTTC